This TCR beta chain was recovered during a study of CD8+ T cells in alopecia areata. Whole-study context: Severity was scored as percentage of affected scalp area in treated patients.

Sample share makes this clone medium-sized. Other DNA sequences in the sample encode the same CDR3. The treatment here: oral pan-JAK inhibitor, 5-10 mg twice daily. Germline V gene sequence: CDR1 SGHRS, CDR2 YFSETQ. The CDR3 extends over 13 amino acids. V was clipped by 4 bases and J by 3 bases, with 11 bases between them. Following RNA extraction, reverse transcription yielded cDNA that acted as the sequencing template. Only in-frame clones appear in the TCRdb table, and some are missing; sequencing was by immunoSEQ multiplex PCR. In the table there are 110,000 to 150,000 clones, around half of which are singletons.

The chain is built from TRBV5-1 and TRBJ2-7; possible D gene TRBD1, 6 bases. The source is a human donor with alopecia areata. The starting material was CD8+ T cells sorted from blood, obtained at week 4, from a patient treated with tofacitinib. The CDR3 DNA follows: TGCGCCAGCAGCCCACCGGACAGCTACGAGCAGTACTTC. This translates into CASSPPDSYEQYF.